One and the same sample provided the 32 T cell receptor beta chains below, sequenced in a study of OX40 agonist ivuxolimab in advanced cancers. The method was the immunoSEQ multiplex PCR assay. TCRdb retrieved this table from immuneACCESS and kept in-frame rearrangements only. Not all clones are present; in checked studies, unresolved V genes account for under half, and no reason is known for the remainder. The sample profile shows tens of thousands of clones; approximately 84% of them were found once. The top ten hold about a third of the sample. The sample here was CD4+ or CD8+ T cells sorted from blood, taken in a trial of the OX40 agonist ivuxolimab. The receptors were sampled from an adult with an advanced solid tumor such as melanoma, head and neck, liver or kidney cancer.

The CDR3 bases are TGTGCCAGCAGCCGGGACGGACCCTACGAGCAGTACTTC. Its protein is CASSRDGPYEQYF. J is TRBJ2-7 and V is TRBV27, with D tentatively TRBD1 or TRBD2 (5 bases each). CDR3 length equals 13 residues. Trimming took off 6 bases at V and 2 bases at J, with 11 bases between the two ends. Germline V gives CDR1 MNHEY, CDR2 SMNVEV (reference sequence).

The chain is built from TRBV21-1 and TRBJ2-4. TRBV21-1 is tagged as a pseudogene. The CDR3 is 14 residues long. CDR3 sequence: CASRRLPAKNIQYF. CDR3 nucleotides: TGTGCCAGCCGAAGGCTACCAGCCAAAAACATTCAGTACTTC.

The gene calls are TRBV21-1 and TRBJ1-2. TRBV21-1 is a pseudogene locus. CDR3 size: 14 residues. This CDR3 reads CASSKLEGPYGYTF. CDR3 sequence (DNA): TGTGCCAGCAGCAAATTAGAAGGGCCCTATGGCTACACCTTC.

V gene TRBV6-1 combines with J gene TRBJ2-7, with TRBD2 as a possible D gene (6 bases). Germline values: CDR1 MNHNS, CDR2 SASEGT. V lost 2 bases and J lost 2, with 13 bases in between. CDR3 size: 15 residues. The CDR3 sequence is CASSETGLTAYEQYF. In DNA, the CDR3 is TGTGCCAGCAGTGAAACGGGACTCACGGCCTACGAGCAGTACTTC.

The chain carries TRBV4-2 and TRBJ1-2; no clear D gene. The germline gives CDR1 LGHNA, CDR2 YNFKEQ. The V gene lost 0 bases and the J gene lost 7 bases, with 12 bases spanning the gap. The CDR3 spans 14 residues. The CDR3 nucleotides read TGTGCCAGCAGCCAAGATTCCCGGGATATTGGCTACACCTTC. It encodes CASSQDSRDIGYTF.

The rearrangement links TRBV27 to TRBJ2-1; tentative D call: TRBD1 (5 bases). Germline values: CDR1 MNHEY, CDR2 SMNVEV (reference sequence). This CDR3 spans 16 amino acids. Trimming took 7 bases from V and 2 from J, leaving 18 bases between them. CDR3 bases: TGTGCCAGCACCCTAATGGGGCCGACGACCTACAATGAGCAGTTCTTC. Its protein is CASTLMGPTTYNEQFF.

V and J are TRBV7-9 and TRBJ2-1; D may be TRBD2 (6 bases). The CDR3 totals 13 residues. Between the trimmed V and J ends, which lost 0 bases and 7 bases, there was a span of 7 bases. Germline values: CDR1 SEHNR, CDR2 FQNEAQ (reference sequence). The CDR3 DNA reads TGTGCCAGCAGCTTAGCGGAGGGAAATGAGCAGTTCTTC. This codes for CASSLAEGNEQFF.

In this sample, this clone turned up once. The chain has TRBV11-2 and TRBJ2-3; D unresolved. CDR3 length: 13 amino acids. Germline CDR1 reads SGHAT; CDR2 reads FQNNGV. Between the trimmed V and J ends, which lost 0 bases and 6 bases, there was a span of 7 bases. CDR3 residues: CASSLDPIDTQYF. The DNA of the CDR3 is TGTGCCAGCAGCTTAGATCCAATCGATACGCAGTATTTT. Variable domain in full (rest from reference TRBV11-2 and TRBJ2-3): EAGVAQSPRYKIIEKRQSVAFWCNPISGHATLYWYQQILGQGPKLLIQFQNNGVVDDSQLPKDRFSAERLKGVDSTLKIQPAKLEDSAVYLCASSLDPIDTQYFGPGTRLTVL.

V usage is TRBV12-5 and J usage is TRBJ1-1; 8 positions agree with TRBD1. The CDR3 has 14 residues. CDR1 is LGHNT and CDR2 is FRNRAP in the germline V gene. Trimming took 6 bases from V and 11 from J; bases not matched to a gene: 14. The CDR3 region is CASGRNAADRGAFF. CDR3 DNA: TGTGCTAGTGGCCGAAACGCCGCAGACAGGGGTGCTTTCTTT.

This clone has only a few counts. The rearrangement links TRBV28 to TRBJ2-3; 11 nucleotides align to TRBD2. The CDR3 is 15 residues long. Unmatched junction bases numbered 4, after V lost 2 bases and J lost 6 bases. Germline V lookup: CDR1 MDHEN, CDR2 SYDVKM. The CDR3 DNA follows: TGTGCCAGCAGTTTAGGGACTAGCGGTCGTGATACGCAGTATTTT. Amino acid sequence: CASSLGTSGRDTQYF.

The rearrangement joins TRBV11-2 to TRBJ2-3; D possibly uses TRBD1 or TRBD2 (5 bases each). Germline V gives CDR1 SGHAT, CDR2 FQNNGV. V lost 2 bases to trimming and J lost 5 bases, with 17 bases between them. The CDR3 has 16 amino acids. CDR3 DNA sequence: TGTGCCAGCAGCTTACTCGGGGCAAGGTGGAGAGATACGCAGTATTTT. Translation gives CASSLLGARWRDTQYF.

This clone was detected once. V is TRBV7-9 and J is TRBJ2-5; no clear D gene. The end of the DNA aligns better with TRBJ2-7, so the J call may be wrong. There are 15 residues in the CDR3. CDR1 is SEHNR, CDR2 FQNEAQ, per germline (reference sequence). The CDR3 DNA follows: TGTGCCAGCAGCCGCCCCGGAGTATCCAGCTACGAGCAGTACTTC. This codes for CASSRPGVSSYEQYF.

V and J are TRBV27 and TRBJ1-2, with 9 bases aligning to TRBD1. The CDR3 has 15 amino acids. Losses at the gene ends were 2 bases for V and 4 bases for J; bases not matched to a gene: 5. Per the germline V gene, CDR1 is MNHEY and CDR2 is SMNVEV (reference sequence). The DNA for the CDR3 is TGTGCCAGCAGTTTAACAGGGACAGGGTTCTATGGCTACACCTTC. Its protein is CASSLTGTGFYGYTF.

This CDR3 is CASSDPDRDQETQYF. CDR3 DNA sequence: TGTGCCAGCAGTGATCCCGACAGGGACCAAGAGACCCAGTACTTC. V is TRBV2 and J is TRBJ2-5; 7 bases agree with TRBD1. Trimming at V came to 3 bases and at J to 0 bases, leaving 4 bases not matched to a gene. Germline V gene data show CDR1 as SNHLY and CDR2 as FYNNEI. The CDR3 consists of 15 residues.

This clone was seen a single time. The chain combines TRBV6-1 with TRBJ1-5, with 10 nucleotides matching TRBD1. Germline CDR1 MNHNS, CDR2 SASEGT. The junction had 6 bases not matched to a gene; V was cut back by 3 bases and J by 7 bases. The CDR3 extends over 15 amino acids. The CDR3 DNA sequence: TGTGCCAGCAGTGATCGGACAGGGGGAGGCCAGCCCCAGCATTTT. This translates into CASSDRTGGGQPQHF.

This chain connects TRBV6-5 to TRBJ2-3; 9 nucleotides align to TRBD2. With V trimmed by 5 bases and J by 4 bases, 7 bases remained unmatched. CDR1 and CDR2 (germline): MNHEY, SVGAGI. The CDR3 is 15 residues long. CDR3 sequence reads: CASSLSGSWADTQYF. The CDR3, as DNA: TGTGCCAGCAGTCTTAGCGGGAGTTGGGCAGATACGCAGTATTTT.

Remarks on this clone: Relative to the germline gene, one junction end is altered; a read error may explain this. V usage is TRBV7-7 and J usage is TRBJ2-1; TRBD2 aligns across 11 bases. This CDR3 spans 14 amino acids. Germline V gene lookup returns CDR1 SSHAT and CDR2 FNYEAQ (reference sequence). The CDR3 region has the DNA TGTGCTAGCAGCTTAGGGACTAGCGGCGGTGAGCAGTTCTTC. This codes for CASSLGTSGGEQFF. The entire variable domain, with the rest obtained from reference TRBV7-7 and TRBJ2-1, is as follows: GAGVSQSPRYKVTKRGQDVTLRCDPISSHATLYWYQQALGQGPEFLTYFNYEAQPDKSGLPSDRFSAERPEGSISTLTIQRTEQRDSAMYRCASSLGTSGGEQFFGPGTRLTVL.

The chain carries TRBV30 and TRBJ2-2; possibly TRBD2 for D (5 bases). V dropped 3 bases and J dropped 4 bases, with 12 bases sitting between them. CDR1 is GTSNPN and CDR2 is SVGIG in the germline V gene (reference sequence). The CDR3 sequence is 14 residues long. The CDR3 DNA reads TGTGCCTGGAGCAGTGGGAGTGGCACCGGGGAGCTGTTTTTT. Encoded protein: CAWSSGSGTGELFF.

The chain links TRBV19 to TRBJ2-3; 7 nucleotides line up with TRBD1. J was trimmed by 5 bases and V by 5 bases; bases with no gene match: 7. Per germline, CDR1 LNHDA and CDR2 SQIVND (reference sequence). CDR3 length: 14 residues. CDR3 nucleotides: TGTGCCAGTAGTCCCAGACAGGGAGAAGATACGCAGTATTTT. It yields the protein CASSPRQGEDTQYF.

This clone was seen a handful of times. J is TRBJ2-6 and V is TRBV15, with 8 bases identical to TRBD1. The V gene end was trimmed by 0 bases and the J gene end by 0 bases; junction bases not matched to a gene: 7. Germline V gives CDR1 LNHNV, CDR2 YYDKDF (reference sequence). CDR3 length: 19 amino acids. CDR3 sequence: CATSRDEGQGYSGANVLTF. As DNA, the CDR3 is TGTGCCACCAGCAGAGATGAAGGACAGGGCTACTCTGGGGCCAACGTCCTGACTTTC.

V and J are TRBV2 and TRBJ2-5; tentatively, D is TRBD2 (6 bases). V was pared by 0 bases and J by 0 bases, with 17 bases between. The CDR3 has 18 amino acids. Germline V gene lookup returns CDR1 SNHLY and CDR2 FYNNEI. The CDR3 sequence: CASSEAGGAGPYQETQYF. CDR3 coding DNA: TGTGCCAGCAGTGAAGCGGGCGGGGCAGGCCCGTACCAAGAGACCCAGTACTTC.

The V and J genes are TRBV29-1 and TRBJ2-7; TRBD2 matches 8 bases. Per germline, CDR1 SQVTM and CDR2 ANQGSEA. The V segment lost 6 bases and the J segment 4 bases; nucleotides outside the gene matches: 11. This CDR3 region has 14 residues. CDR3 region: CSVVPGLARYEQYF. CDR3 DNA: TGCAGCGTCGTCCCTGGACTAGCAAGATACGAGCAGTACTTC.

This clone was seen more than once but under ten times. The chain is built from TRBV2 and TRBJ1-1, with D hard to call. This CDR3 spans 13 amino acids. V was trimmed by 6 bases and J by 6 bases, leaving 14 bases between them. CDR1 is SNHLY, CDR2 FYNNEI, per germline. CDR3 DNA sequence: TGTGCCAGCAGGGCCCTAAGACGTTCTGAAGCTTTCTTT. This encodes CASRALRRSEAFF. Variable domain in full (rest from reference TRBV2 and TRBJ1-1): EPEVTQTPSHQVTQMGQEVILRCVPISNHLYFYWYRQILGQKVEFLVSFYNNEISEKSEIFDDQFSVERPDGSNFTLKIRSTKLEDSAMYFCASRALRRSEAFFGQGTRLTVV.

The rearrangement uses TRBV15 and TRBJ2-3; TRBD2 aligns across 10 bases. Germline V gives CDR1 LNHNV, CDR2 YYDKDF (reference sequence). There are 14 residues in the CDR3. V lost 5 bases to trimming and J lost 1 base; unmatched junction nucleotides: 0. The CDR3, as DNA: TGTGCCACCAGCGGGACTAGCGGCACAGATACGCAGTATTTT. It codes for CATSGTSGTDTQYF.

The chain recombines TRBV19 with TRBJ2-2, with D unclear. V gave up 5 bases and J gave up 1 base, with 5 bases separating them. Germline CDR1 LNHDA, CDR2 SQIVND (reference sequence). The CDR3 totals 13 residues. CDR3 DNA sequence: TGTGCCAGTAGTGATGGGAACACCGGGGAGCTGTTTTTT. As protein: CASSDGNTGELFF.

V is TRBV7-9 and J is TRBJ2-5; possibly TRBD1 or TRBD2 for D (7 bases each). Germline CDR1 reads SEHNR; CDR2 reads FQNEAQ (reference sequence). Trimming stripped 5 bases from V and 5 bases from J, with 12 bases between. The CDR3 sequence is 13 residues long. CDR3 loop: CASSAQGGETQYF. The CDR3 bases are TGTGCCAGCAGCGCCCAGGGGGGGGAGACCCAGTACTTC.

V is TRBV4-1 and J is TRBJ1-2; the D is unclear. This CDR3 is 15 amino acids long. V was pared by 4 bases and J by 6 bases, with 18 bases between. Per the germline V gene, CDR1 is MGHRA and CDR2 is YSYEKL. CDR3 sequence (DNA): TGCGCCAGCAGCCTTAGAATTACGCTTGGAAATGGCTACACCTTC. Translation: CASSLRITLGNGYTF.

The gene calls are TRBV2 and TRBJ2-7; D gene ambiguous. V dropped 3 bases and J dropped 7 bases, with 16 bases sitting between them. The V gene's germline CDR1 is SNHLY and CDR2 FYNNEI. This CDR3 is 14 amino acids long. The CDR3 nucleotides are TGTGCCAGCAGTGATGTGGGGTCCCAGGTGGAGCAGTACTTC. Its protein product is CASSDVGSQVEQYF.

The CDR3 loop reads CASSLYRAPYNEQFF. CDR3 sequence (DNA): TGTGCCAGCAGCTTGTACCGGGCCCCCTACAATGAGCAGTTCTTC. The chain joins TRBV7-3 to TRBJ2-1; D unclear. In germline, CDR1 is SGHTA, CDR2 FQGTGA. The CDR3 has 15 amino acids. Trimming pared 3 bases from V and 2 bases from J, leaving 11 bases between.

This chain uses TRBV27 with TRBJ1-5; D might be TRBD1 (6 bases). The CDR3 has 14 residues. The germline V and J ends were trimmed by 8 bases and 1 base, with 12 bases remaining between them. CDR1 MNHEY and CDR2 SMNVEV come from the germline V gene (reference sequence). CDR3 residues: CASGIRGSNQPQHF. Written as DNA, the CDR3 is TGTGCCAGCGGTATCAGGGGAAGCAATCAGCCCCAGCATTTT.

The chain recombines TRBV25-1 with TRBJ1-4; perhaps TRBD1 as D (5 bases). CDR3 length: 14 amino acids. Looked up from germline, CDR1 is MGHDK and CDR2 is SYGVNS. The V gene lost 7 bases and the J gene lost 8 bases, with 17 bases spanning the gap. CDR3 residues: CASIEEGWGEKLFF. DNA of the CDR3: TGTGCCAGCATAGAGGAGGGATGGGGGGAAAAACTGTTTTTT.

The gene calls are TRBV28 and TRBJ1-1, with D maybe TRBD1 (5 bases). The CDR3 length is 12 residues. Germline V lookup: CDR1 MDHEN, CDR2 SYDVKM. The germline V and J ends were trimmed by 10 bases and 4 bases, with 13 bases remaining between them. Here the CDR3 DNA reads TGTGCCACCGACGGGGGGGGCACTGAAGCTTTCTTT. Its protein product is CATDGGGTEAFF.